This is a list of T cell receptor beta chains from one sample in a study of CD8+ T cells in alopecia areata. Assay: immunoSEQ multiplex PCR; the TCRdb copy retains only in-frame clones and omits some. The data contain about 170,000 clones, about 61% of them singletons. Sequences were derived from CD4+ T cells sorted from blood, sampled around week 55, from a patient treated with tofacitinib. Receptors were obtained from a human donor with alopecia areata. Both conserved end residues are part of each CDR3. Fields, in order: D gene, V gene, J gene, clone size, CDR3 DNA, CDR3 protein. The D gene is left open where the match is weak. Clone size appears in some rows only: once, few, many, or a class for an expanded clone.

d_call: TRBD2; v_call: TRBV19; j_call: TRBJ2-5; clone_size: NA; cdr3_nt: TGTGCCAGTAGCCTCACGGGGGGAAGAGAGACCCAGTACTTC; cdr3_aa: CASSLTGGRETQYF
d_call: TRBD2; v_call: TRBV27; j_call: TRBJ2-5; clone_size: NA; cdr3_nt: TGTGCCAGCAGTTTAGGGACTAGCGGGGGGGCATTGTACTTC; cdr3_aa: CASSLGTSGGALYF
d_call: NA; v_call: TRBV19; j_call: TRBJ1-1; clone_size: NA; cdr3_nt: TGTGCCAGTAGTCAGGGGTCCTGGACGAACACTGAAGCTTTCTTT; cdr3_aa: CASSQGSWTNTEAFF
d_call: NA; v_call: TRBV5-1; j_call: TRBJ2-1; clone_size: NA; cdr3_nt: TGCGCCAGCAGCTTGGATAGCAGGGGCTACAATGAGCAGTTCTTC; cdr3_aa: CASSLDSRGYNEQFF
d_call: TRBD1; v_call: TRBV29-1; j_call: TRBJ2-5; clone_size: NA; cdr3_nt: TGCAGCGTTGTTCAGTCGACAGGGCAGGAGACCCAGTACTTC; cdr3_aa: CSVVQSTGQETQYF
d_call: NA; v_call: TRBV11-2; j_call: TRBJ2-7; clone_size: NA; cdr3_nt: TGTGCCAGCAGCTTAGGGGCATACGAGCAGTACTTC; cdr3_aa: CASSLGAYEQYF
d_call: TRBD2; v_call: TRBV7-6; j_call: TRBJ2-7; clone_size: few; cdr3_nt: TGTGCCAGCAGCCCACTAGCGGGGGGAAACTACGAGCAGTACTTC; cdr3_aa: CASSPLAGGNYEQYF
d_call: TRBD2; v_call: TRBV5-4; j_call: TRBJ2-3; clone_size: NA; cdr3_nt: TGTGCCAGCAGCTTGGGGCTTTATACGAGCGGGGGAAACACAGATACGCAGTATTTT; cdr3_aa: CASSLGLYTSGGNTDTQYF
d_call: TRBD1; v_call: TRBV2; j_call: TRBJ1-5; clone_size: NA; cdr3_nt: TGTGCCAGCAGTTGGGACAGTTACAGCAATCAGCCCCAGCATTTT; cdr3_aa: CASSWDSYSNQPQHF
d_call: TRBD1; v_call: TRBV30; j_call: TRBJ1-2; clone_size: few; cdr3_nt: TGTGCCTCGGGACAGGCAGCTAACTATGGCTACACCTTC; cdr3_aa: CASGQAANYGYTF
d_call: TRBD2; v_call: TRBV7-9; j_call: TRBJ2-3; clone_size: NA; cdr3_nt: TGTGCCAGCAGCTTTACAGCGGGGGGAGGTCCAGATACGCAGTATTTT; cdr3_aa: CASSFTAGGGPDTQYF
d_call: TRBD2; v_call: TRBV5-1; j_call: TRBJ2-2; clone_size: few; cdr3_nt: TGCGCCAGCGAGTTTGTGGATAGCGGGGGGCCTTCCACCGGGGAGCTGTTTTTT; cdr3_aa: CASEFVDSGGPSTGELFF
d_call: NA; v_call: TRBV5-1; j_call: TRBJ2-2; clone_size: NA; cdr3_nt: TGCGCCAGCAGCTTGATGCCCCAAAAAGACACCGGGGAGCTGTTTTTT; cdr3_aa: CASSLMPQKDTGELFF
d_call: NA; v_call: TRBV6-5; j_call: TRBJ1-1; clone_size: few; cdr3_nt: TGTGCCAGCAGTCAGAAACCGGGACCTGTAGCTTTCTTT; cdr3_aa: CASSQKPGPVAFF
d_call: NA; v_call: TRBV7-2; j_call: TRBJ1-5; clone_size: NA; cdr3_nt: TGTGCCAGCAGCTCGGACAGTGTATTTAAGCAGCCCCAGCATTTT; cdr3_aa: CASSSDSVFKQPQHF
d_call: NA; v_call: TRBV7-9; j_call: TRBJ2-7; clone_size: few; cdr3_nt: TGTGCCAGCAGCTCCCTACGAGCCGGGACCGACTACGAGCAGTACTTC; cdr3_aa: CASSSLRAGTDYEQYF